This passage covers 6 T cell receptor beta chains from one sample sequenced in a study of identical twins. TCRdb itself ran the 5' RACE reads through MiXCR, one entry per CDR3 protein. The sample lists 400,000 to 500,000 distinct CDR3 sequences; approximately 14% were seen once. Separately, the same data were catalogued under a study of yellow fever vaccine responses in identical twins.

Sample: CD4+ T cells sorted from blood. These TCRs come from a woman in her late teens or twenties in good health.

This chain uses TRBV10-2 with TRBJ2-7; D might be TRBD2 (6 bases). Germline values: CDR1 WSHSY, CDR2 SAAADI. CDR3 length: 18 amino acids. Trimming stripped 2 bases from V and 2 bases from J, with 22 bases between. The CDR3 reads CASSEAPTGRGNTYEQYF. The CDR3 DNA reads as TGCGCCAGCAGTGAGGCCCCCACGGGACGCGGGAATACCTACGAGCAGTACTTC.

The chain uses TRBV5-1 and TRBJ1-2, with D possibly TRBD1 on 5 matching bases. The V gene's germline CDR1 is SGHRS and CDR2 YFSETQ. V was clipped by 7 bases and J by 2 bases, with 15 bases between them. The CDR3 length is 14 residues. The CDR3 spells CASADSGTNYGYTF. CDR3 nucleotide sequence: TGCGCCAGCGCCGATTCCGGGACGAACTATGGCTACACCTTC.

The rearrangement links TRBV2 to TRBJ2-1, with TRBD1 as a possible D gene (5 bases). The CDR3 contains 13 residues. Trimming removed 3 bases at V and 8 bases at J, with 11 bases between. Germline V gene lookup returns CDR1 SNHLY and CDR2 FYNNEI. CDR3 DNA sequence: TGTGCCAGCAGTGATGCCCTGGGGCATGAGCAGTTCTTC. This sequence encodes CASSDALGHEQFF.

This chain connects TRBV24-1 to TRBJ2-1; 7 positions agree with TRBD2. Germline V gene lookup returns CDR1 KGHDR and CDR2 SFDVKD. The V segment lost 4 bases and the J segment 1 base; nucleotides outside the gene matches: 6. The CDR3 has 16 amino acids. For the CDR3, the DNA is TGTGCCACCAGTGACTCTCTAGCGGCATCCTACAATGAGCAGTTCTTC. It codes for CATSDSLAASYNEQFF.

The genes are TRBV20-1 and TRBJ2-1, with TRBD2 matching over 10 bases. CDR1 and CDR2 from the germline V gene are DFQATT and SNEGSKA (reference sequence). CDR3 length: 14 amino acids. The junction had 4 bases not matched to a gene; V was cut back by 5 bases and J by 3 bases. The CDR3 is CSAELAGLYNEQFF. CDR3 DNA sequence: TGCAGTGCTGAACTAGCGGGGCTCTACAATGAGCAGTTCTTC.

The genes are TRBV19 and TRBJ2-3; D possibly corresponds to TRBD2 (5 bases). Deletions cut 10 bases from V and 2 bases from J, with 13 bases between. The CDR3 covers 13 residues. CDR1 is LNHDA, CDR2 SQIVND, per germline (reference sequence). DNA for the CDR3: TGTGCCACCCGACCGGGGAACACAGATACGCAGTATTTT. This gives the protein CATRPGNTDTQYF.